One sample yielded the 14 T cell receptor beta chains listed below, sequenced in a study of beta chain features in type 1 diabetes (dated by TCRdb to 2017 to 2018). Overall results and qualifications from the work: In all four CD4+ subsets, TCRB CDR3 length was moderately but significantly shorter in type 1 diabetes patients.

Library creation used the immunoSEQ multiplex PCR assay. The High Capacity cDNA Reverse Transcription Kit was used to reverse transcribe all of the isolated RNA, meaning that expressed TCRB transcripts were what got sequenced. Drawn from immuneACCESS, this table holds only the in-frame rearrangements with V and J called that TCRdb kept. Clones are partly lost; checked studies trace under half to an unresolved V gene and leave the rest unexplained. The sample table contains fewer than 450,000 clones; only one count was recorded for roughly 12% of them. The ten largest make up roughly 0.015% of the sample. The antigens for these receptors are not known. The sequenced sample consisted of naive CD4+ T cells from blood. Sample cell subset or site, as interpreted from the label and publication: true naive CD4+ T cells. These receptors were taken from a woman between 18 and 30 years old with type 1 diabetes.

This clone was counted a few times. The same CDR3 arises from other DNA sequences in this sample as well. The V and J genes are TRBV20-1 and TRBJ2-7, with D possibly TRBD1 on 7 matching bases. Germline-derived CDR1 and CDR2 are DFQATT and SNEGSKA (reference sequence). V was trimmed by 6 bases and J by 6 bases, leaving 12 bases between them. There are 11 residues in the CDR3. Here the CDR3 DNA reads TGCAGTGCCAGCCAGGGGGGCGAGCAGTACGTC. Its protein product is CSASQGGEQYV.

There are a few counts of this clone. This chain joins TRBV7-9 and TRBJ2-5; TRBD1 matches at 10 bases. This CDR3 is built from 17 residues. V was clipped by 5 bases and J by 5 bases; unmatched bases: 14. Per germline, CDR1 SEHNR and CDR2 FQNEAQ (reference sequence). In DNA form, the CDR3 reads TGTGCCAGCAGCCACGCGGTCGAGACAGGGGGCGGTGAGACCCAGTACTTC. Amino acids: CASSHAVETGGGETQYF. Complete variable domain (other parts from reference TRBV7-9 and TRBJ2-5): DTGVSQNPRHKITKRGQNVTFRCDPISEHNRLYWYRQTLGQGPEFLTYFQNEAQLEKSRLLSDRFSAERPKGSFSTLEIQRTEQGDSAMYLCASSHAVETGGGETQYFGPGTRLLVL.

The rearrangement joins TRBV5-8 to TRBJ2-1; TRBD1 matches 7 bases. V shed 3 bases, J shed 11 bases, and the junction held 5 bases outside the gene matches. CDR3 size: 12 residues. Germline V gives CDR1 SGHTS, CDR2 YDEGEE. As DNA, the CDR3 is TGTGCCAGCAGCTACGGGACAGCAAAGCAGTTCTTC. Its protein is CASSYGTAKQFF.

The rearrangement links TRBV2 to TRBJ1-1, with D hard to call. V gave up 7 bases and J gave up 1 base, with 13 bases separating them. This CDR3 is 14 amino acids long. Germline lookup yields CDR1 SNHLY and CDR2 FYNNEI. CDR3 amino acids: CASIFRSSNTEAFF. DNA of the CDR3: TGTGCCAGCATATTTCGGAGCTCGAACACTGAAGCTTTCTTT.

The chain is built from TRBV11-3 and TRBJ1-1, with D possibly being TRBD1 (5 bases). Between the trimmed V and J ends, which lost 1 base and 7 bases, there was a span of 10 bases. Germline V lookup: CDR1 SGHNT, CDR2 YENEEA. The CDR3 totals 13 residues. In DNA, the CDR3 is TGTGCCAGCAGCTTAGCCCTGGGACTTGAAGCTTTCTTT. This encodes CASSLALGLEAFF.

As for this clone: Distinct nucleotide sequences in the sample also encode this CDR3. The chain recombines TRBV30 with TRBJ1-3, with D hard to call. V was shortened by 1 base and J by 0 bases, with 4 bases between the two germline ends. This CDR3 region has 13 residues. Germline loops: CDR1 GTSNPN, CDR2 SVGIG (reference sequence). The CDR3 loop is CAWSGSSGNTIYF. DNA of the CDR3: TGTGCCTGGAGTGGCAGCTCTGGAAACACCATATATTTT.

This sequence joins TRBV6-1 and TRBJ2-3; 8 positions match TRBD1. The CDR3 consists of 14 residues. The V and J ends lost 8 bases and 2 bases, in that order; junction bases with no gene match: 6. Germline assignment: CDR1 MNHNS and CDR2 SASEGT. In nucleotides, the CDR3 is TGTGCCAGCGCCCCAGGGGGCCTCACAGATACGCAGTATTTT. This translates into CASAPGGLTDTQYF.

V and J are TRBV10-3 and TRBJ2-7; D unresolved. Trimming removed 8 bases from V and 0 bases from J, with 11 bases in between. The CDR3 loop spans 13 amino acids. From germline, CDR1 is ENHRY and CDR2 SYGVKD. CDR3 sequence reads: CAIWADNSYEQYF. The CDR3 DNA reads TGTGCCATCTGGGCAGACAACTCCTACGAGCAGTACTTC.

V gene TRBV29-1 combines with J gene TRBJ1-2; D might be TRBD1 (6 bases). Per the germline V gene, CDR1 is SQVTM and CDR2 is ANQGSEA. Between the trimmed V and J ends, which lost 7 bases and 5 bases, there was a span of 26 bases. This CDR3 has 16 residues. For the CDR3, the DNA is TGCAGCGCTGTGGGGTGGCCAGGGGAGAAGGGGTATGGCTACACCTTC. This codes for CSAVGWPGEKGYGYTF.

This chain uses TRBV19 with TRBJ1-5; no reliable D call. This CDR3 spans 16 amino acids. V lost 0 bases and J 2 bases, leaving 11 bases between the germline ends. CDR1 and CDR2 (germline): LNHDA, SQIVND (reference sequence). The CDR3 reads CASSIERGSGNQPQHF. The CDR3 nucleotides read TGTGCCAGTAGTATAGAGAGAGGGTCGGGCAATCAGCCCCAGCATTTT.

This clone came up a few times. The chain combines TRBV6-6 with TRBJ2-1; 9 bases align to TRBD2. CDR3 length equals 13 residues. Losses at the gene ends were 6 bases for V and 9 bases for J; bases not matched to a gene: 6. Germline V gene sequence: CDR1 MNHNY, CDR2 SVGAGI (reference sequence). The CDR3 spells CASSPGTSTEQFF. The DNA of the CDR3 is TGTGCCAGCAGCCCTGGGACTAGCACTGAGCAGTTCTTC.

Only a few counts were recorded for this clone. This chain links TRBV9 with TRBJ2-1, with D tentatively TRBD2 (6 bases). The CDR3 has 15 amino acids. CDR1 is SGDLS, CDR2 YYNGEE, per germline. V lost 4 bases, J lost 4 bases, and 15 bases lay in between. CDR3 protein: CASSTSSSLYNEQFF. The DNA for the CDR3 is TGTGCCAGCAGCACTAGCTCCTCCTTATACAATGAGCAGTTCTTC.

The chain has TRBV27 and TRBJ2-5; D unresolved. The CDR3 sequence is 13 residues long. Germline loops: CDR1 MNHEY, CDR2 SMNVEV (reference sequence). The V end lost 3 bases, the J end lost 2 bases, and 7 bases lay between the germline ends. The CDR3 coding sequence is TGTGCCAGCAGTTTGTCCGGGCAAGAGACCCAGTACTTC. Its protein product is CASSLSGQETQYF.

A few counts support this clone. The J gene is TRBJ2-5, the V gene TRBV18; 7 bases agree with TRBD2. The ends lost 3 bases at V and 5 bases at J; junction bases unmatched: 9. This CDR3 region has 15 residues. CDR1 and CDR2 (germline): KGHSH, LQKENI. The CDR3 reads CASSPSAGVGETQYF. CDR3 nucleotides: TGTGCCAGCTCACCGTCCGCGGGAGTCGGGGAGACCCAGTACTTC.